A selection of T cell receptor beta chains follows, all from one sample in a study of regulatory T cells in long-lasting Graves disease. A single record per CDR3 protein comes from TCRdb applying MiXCR to the multiplex PCR reads. The sample holds about 520,000 distinct CDR3 sequences, more than 10% seen once. The same data also went into a second study, on T cells in Graves' hyperthyroidism and ophthalmopathy.

This sample comprised peripheral blood mononuclear cells (PBMCs), obtained at new diagnosis, from a patient treated with antithyroid drugs. The receptors come from a woman in her 30s with Graves disease. CDR3s include the opening cysteine and the closing phenylalanine or tryptophan. D genes are given only for firm matches. Clone size is stated in some rows and not others, as once, few, many or a class when expanded.

TRBV19,TRBJ2-7,.,14,.,CASSEGLLPHEQYF,TGTGCCAGTAGTGAGGGACTTCTCCCCCACGAGCAGTACTTC
TRBV7-9,TRBJ1-2,.,16,TRBD1,CASSEPGQAFRGGYTF,TGTGCCAGCAGCGAGCCGGGACAGGCATTCAGGGGAGGCTACACCTTC
TRBV19,TRBJ2-3,few,13,TRBD2,CASSSGGGSSHYF,TGTGCCAGTAGTTCGGGGGGGGGGTCCTCACATTATTTT
TRBV7-9,TRBJ1-6,many,15,.,CASSLESGVNSPLHF,TGTGCCAGCAGCTTAGAGTCAGGGGTGAATTCACCCCTCCACTTT
TRBV2,TRBJ1-3,many,16,.,CASSEYGLSSGNTIYF,TGTGCCAGCAGTGAATACGGACTCAGCTCTGGAAACACCATATATTTT
TRBV19,TRBJ2-2,.,15,TRBD1,CASSIVGTGTGELFF,TGTGCCAGTAGTATAGTTGGGACAGGGACCGGGGAGCTGTTTTTT
TRBV3-1,TRBJ2-7,many,17,TRBD1,CASSQGGARDRTYEQYF,TGTGCCAGCAGCCAAGGAGGGGCCCGGGACAGGACCTACGAGCAGTACTTC
TRBV5-1,TRBJ2-1,many,13,.,CASRQGDSNEQFF,TGCGCCAGCAGGCAGGGAGACTCCAATGAGCAGTTCTTC
TRBV27,TRBJ1-2,many,13,.,CASSLRQNYGYTF,TGTGCCAGCAGTTTAAGACAGAACTATGGCTACACCTTC
TRBV18,TRBJ2-1,many,15,.,CASSPSASEVMRQFF,TGTGCCAGCTCACCGTCGGCTAGCGAGGTAATGCGGCAGTTCTTC
TRBV6-5,TRBJ2-7,few,15,.,CASSYSGATVWEQYF,TGTGCCAGCAGTTACTCGGGGGCGACGGTGTGGGAGCAGTACTTC
TRBV7-9,TRBJ2-6,.,21,TRBD2,CASSLGFSGRSPFSGANVLTF,TGTGCCAGCAGCTTAGGGTTTAGCGGGAGGTCCCCTTTCTCTGGGGCCAACGTCCTGACTTTC
TRBV27,TRBJ2-7,many,14,.,CASSSGLLGSEQYF,TGTGCCAGCAGTTCGGGTCTCCTCGGGTCCGAGCAGTACTTC
TRBV9,TRBJ2-1,many,15,.,CASSVERSSYNEQFF,TGTGCCAGCAGCGTAGAGCGGAGCTCCTACAATGAGCAGTTCTTC
TRBV3-1,TRBJ2-2,many,17,.,CASSQVLNIANTGELFF,TGTGCCAGCAGCCAAGTATTAAACATAGCGAACACCGGGGAGCTGTTTTTT
TRBV4-1,TRBJ1-3,few,15,.,CASSPTGGYGNTIYF,TGCGCCAGCAGCCCCACCGGGGGCTACGGAAACACCATATATTTT
TRBV27,TRBJ1-3,.,15,.,CASSLSSGVGNTIYF,TGTGCCAGCAGTTTAAGCTCAGGGGTTGGAAACACCATATATTTT
TRBV20-1,TRBJ2-3,many,15,.,CSARGEGPSTDTQYF,TGCAGTGCTAGGGGCGAGGGCCCTAGCACAGATACGCAGTATTTT
TRBV2,TRBJ1-1,.,13,TRBD1,CASSGYRGFEAFF,TGTGCCAGCAGTGGGTACAGGGGCTTTGAAGCTTTCTTT
TRBV11-2,TRBJ2-1,many,16,TRBD2,CASSTRGGLFYNEQFF,TGTGCCAGCAGTACTCGGGGGGGCCTATTCTACAATGAGCAGTTCTTC
TRBV5-8,TRBJ1-2,many,14,TRBD1,CASRDDRDGYGYTF,TGTGCCAGCAGGGACGACAGGGACGGCTATGGCTACACCTTC
TRBV30,TRBJ2-7,many,13,.,CAWSEASSYEQYF,TGTGCCTGGAGTGAAGCTTCCTCCTACGAGCAGTACTTC
TRBV11-1,TRBJ1-1,many,16,.,CASSRQEGRRNTEAFF,TGTGCCAGCAGCCGTCAGGAAGGACGGAGGAACACTGAAGCTTTCTTT
TRBV4-1,TRBJ2-7,many,14,.,CASSRDRFSYEQYF,TGCGCCAGCAGCCGTGACAGGTTTTCCTACGAGCAGTACTTC
TRBV4-1,TRBJ2-1,few,17,.,CASSQDEAGKRYNEQFF,TGCGCCAGCAGCCAAGATGAGGCCGGGAAACGCTACAATGAGCAGTTCTTC
TRBV5-1,TRBJ1-1,many,16,TRBD1,CASSGRSNRGPHEAFF,TGCGCCAGCAGCGGCCGGTCCAACAGGGGACCCCATGAAGCTTTCTTT
TRBV28,TRBJ2-7,many,15,TRBD1,CASSFRGLISYEQYF,TGTGCCAGCAGTTTTAGGGGGCTAATCTCCTACGAGCAGTACTTC
TRBV19,TRBJ2-1,many,16,TRBD2,CASSTGLADSYNEQFF,TGTGCCAGTAGTACGGGACTAGCGGACTCCTACAATGAGCAGTTCTTC
TRBV12-3/TRBV12-4,TRBJ2-1,few,15,.,CASSQGIAFRHEQFF,TGTGCCAGCAGCCAGGGGATTGCCTTCCGGCATGAGCAGTTCTTC
TRBV18,TRBJ1-1,many,15,TRBD1,CASSPGTALNTEAFF,TGTGCCAGCTCACCCGGGACAGCTTTGAACACTGAAGCTTTCTTT
TRBV7-9,TRBJ2-3,many,18,.,CASSLGLASGISTDTQYF,TGTGCCAGCAGCTTGGGGTTAGCGTCCGGAATTAGCACAGATACGCAGTATTTT
TRBV30,TRBJ1-5,many,13,.,CAWSVRGIHPQHF,TGTGCCTGGAGTGTAAGAGGAATTCATCCCCAGCATTTT
TRBV5-8,TRBJ1-2,few,18,TRBD1,CASSLWGTGSRANYGYTF,TGTGCCAGCAGCTTGTGGGGGACAGGGTCCAGAGCTAACTATGGCTACACCTTC
TRBV24-1,TRBJ1-5,many,17,.,CATRATTVVLSNQPQHF,TGTGCCACCAGAGCCACGACGGTGGTGTTAAGCAATCAGCCCCAGCATTTT
TRBV24-1,TRBJ2-7,.,12,.,CATSSSGLEQYF,.
TRBV4-1,TRBJ1-5,many,15,.,CASSQGWSDNQPQHF,TGCGCCAGCAGCCAAGGATGGAGCGACAATCAGCCCCAGCATTTT
TRBV29-1,TRBJ1-2,many,13,.,CSVEVGSGYGYTF,TGCAGCGTTGAAGTAGGGTCAGGCTATGGCTACACCTTC
TRBV3-1,TRBJ1-1,many,14,.,CASSQFWLNTEAFF,TGTGCCAGCAGCCAGTTCTGGTTGAACACTGAAGCTTTCTTT
TRBV5-1,TRBJ2-1,few,18,TRBD2,CASSLVAGAGTLYNEQFF,TGCGCCAGCAGCTTGGTGGCGGGAGCCGGGACCCTCTACAATGAGCAGTTCTTC
TRBV18,TRBJ2-3,.,15,.,CASSPRGGGTDTQYF,TGTGCCAGCTCACCCCGGGGTGGGGGCACAGATACGCAGTATTTT
TRBV15,TRBJ2-7,.,17,.,CATSSPVRVGGLYEQYF,TGTGCCACCAGCAGTCCGGTTCGTGTAGGAGGACTCTACGAGCAGTACTTC
TRBV20-1,TRBJ2-3,many,15,.,CSAPKGRAGTDTQYF,TGCAGTGCCCCGAAGGGGCGGGCGGGCACAGATACGCAGTATTTT
TRBV13,TRBJ2-5,.,14,TRBD1,CASSLGGGEETQYF,TGTGCCAGCAGCTTAGGAGGGGGCGAGGAGACCCAGTACTTC
TRBV28,TRBJ2-1,.,16,TRBD1,CASSFPGQGVISEQFF,TGTGCCAGCAGTTTTCCGGGACAGGGAGTTATCAGTGAGCAGTTCTTC
TRBV2,TRBJ2-5,.,13,TRBD2,CATLTSGQETQYF,TGTGCCACCCTGACTAGCGGACAAGAGACCCAGTACTTC
TRBV6-2/TRBV6-3,TRBJ1-5,few,18,TRBD1,CASSYRGDSIYSNQPQHF,TGTGCCAGCAGTTACAGGGGGGACAGCATCTATAGCAATCAGCCCCAGCATTTT
TRBV5-1,TRBJ2-7,many,15,.,CASSLGSYSSYEQYF,TGCGCCAGCAGCTTGGGGTCATACTCCTCCTACGAGCAGTACTTC
TRBV6-1,TRBJ1-4,.,16,.,CASSEDWGRMGEKLFF,TGTGCCAGCAGTGAGGATTGGGGTCGGATGGGTGAAAAACTGTTTTTT
TRBV15,TRBJ1-6,many,15,.,CATSRDPIRGAPLHF,TGTGCCACCAGCAGAGATCCTATACGTGGGGCACCCCTCCACTTT
TRBV14,TRBJ2-5,many,13,.,CASSQQLTETQYF,TGTGCCAGCAGCCAACAACTTACGGAGACCCAGTACTTC